Sequencing of this T cell receptor (beta chain) was carried out in a study of blood T cell repertoires in COVID-19. Germline loops: CDR1 LGHDT, CDR2 YNNKEL (reference sequence). After removal of 2 bases from V and 15 bases from J, the junction contained 4 bases not matched to a gene. There are 12 residues in the CDR3. The repertoire was sequenced with immunoSEQ multiplex PCR; TCRdb's copy has only in-frame clones and lacks some. The table includes 300,000 to 450,000 clones, about nine tenths detected once. This clonotype was obtained from a woman aged 55 to 70 with COVID-19, enrolled during active disease. The chain employs TRBV3-1 (or the pseudogene TRBV3-2) and TRBJ1-4, with TRBD1 identical over 9 bases. Sequences were obtained from peripheral blood. In DNA, the CDR3 is TGTGCCAGCAGCCAACAGGACAGGGGAATGTTTTTT. Translating gives CASSQQDRGMFF.